This T cell receptor (beta chain) is drawn from a study of cytomegalovirus exposure and HLA in healthy donors. In the study overall: Some 85 million unique TCRs, all from HLA-typed donors, were included in an early release of the data. Study-wide results and limits: In an earlier analysis, in several hundred donors, most V segments appeared productive either ~87% or ~30% of the time. In presence/absence analyses, roughly uniform sequencing depth across donors was assumed.

This CDR3 has 15 residues. Trimming shortened V by 2 bases and J by 0 bases, and 9 bases separated the two germline ends. The PCR made use of 60 Vbeta and 13 Jbeta primers. Assay: immunoSEQ multiplex PCR; the TCRdb copy retains only in-frame clones and omits some. This sample has around 120,000 clones, with around 70% found just once. Regarding this clone: The antigen is unknown.

The chain links TRBV5-3 to TRBJ2-1; D is ambiguous. TRBV5-3 is treated as an ORF (open reading frame) with a function not yet certain. The sequence came from a man under 40 in good health and CMV-seropositive. Sequenced material: PBMCs. The CDR3 loop reads CARSLQQSSYNEQFF. The CDR3, as DNA: TGTGCCAGAAGCTTACAGCAAAGCTCCTACAATGAGCAGTTCTTC.